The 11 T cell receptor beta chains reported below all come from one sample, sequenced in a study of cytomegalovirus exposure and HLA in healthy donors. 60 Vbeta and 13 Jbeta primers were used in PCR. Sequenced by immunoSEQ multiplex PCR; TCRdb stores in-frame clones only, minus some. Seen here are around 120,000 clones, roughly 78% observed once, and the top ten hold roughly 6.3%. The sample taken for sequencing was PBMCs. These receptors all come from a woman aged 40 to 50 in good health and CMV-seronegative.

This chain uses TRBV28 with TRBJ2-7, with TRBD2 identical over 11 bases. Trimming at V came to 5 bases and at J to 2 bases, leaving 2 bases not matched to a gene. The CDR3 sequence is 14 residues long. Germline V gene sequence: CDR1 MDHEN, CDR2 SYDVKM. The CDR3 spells CASSTSGRTYEQYF. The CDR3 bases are TGTGCCAGCAGTACTAGCGGGAGAACCTACGAGCAGTACTTC. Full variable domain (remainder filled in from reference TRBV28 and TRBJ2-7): DVKVTQSSRYLVKRTGEKVFLECVQDMDHENMFWYRQDPGLGLRLIYFSYDVKMKEKGDIPEGYSVSREKKERFSLILESASTNQTSMYLCASSTSGRTYEQYFGPGTRLTVT.

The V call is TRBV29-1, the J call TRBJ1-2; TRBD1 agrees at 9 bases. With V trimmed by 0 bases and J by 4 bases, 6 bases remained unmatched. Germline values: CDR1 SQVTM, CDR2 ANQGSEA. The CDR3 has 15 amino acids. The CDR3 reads CSVEDPTTGGYGYTF. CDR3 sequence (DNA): TGCAGCGTTGAAGACCCAACGACAGGGGGCTATGGCTACACCTTC.

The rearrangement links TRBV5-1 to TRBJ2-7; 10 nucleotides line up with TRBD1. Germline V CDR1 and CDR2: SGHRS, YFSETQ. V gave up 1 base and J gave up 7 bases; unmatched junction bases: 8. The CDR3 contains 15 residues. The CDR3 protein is CASSLFGTGADEQYF. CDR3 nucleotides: TGCGCCAGCAGCTTGTTTGGGACAGGGGCGGATGAGCAGTACTTC.

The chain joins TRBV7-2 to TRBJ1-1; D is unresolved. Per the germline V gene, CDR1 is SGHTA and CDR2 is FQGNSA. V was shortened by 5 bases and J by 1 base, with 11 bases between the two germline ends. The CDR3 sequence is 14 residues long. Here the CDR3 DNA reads TGTGCCAGCAGCCGACCCGGAGGGAACACTGAAGCTTTCTTT. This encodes CASSRPGGNTEAFF.

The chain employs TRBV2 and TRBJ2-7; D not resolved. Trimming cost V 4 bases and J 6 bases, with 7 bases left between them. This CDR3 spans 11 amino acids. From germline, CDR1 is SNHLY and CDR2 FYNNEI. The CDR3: CASSVVAEQYF. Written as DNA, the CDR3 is TGTGCCAGCAGTGTAGTAGCCGAGCAGTACTTC.

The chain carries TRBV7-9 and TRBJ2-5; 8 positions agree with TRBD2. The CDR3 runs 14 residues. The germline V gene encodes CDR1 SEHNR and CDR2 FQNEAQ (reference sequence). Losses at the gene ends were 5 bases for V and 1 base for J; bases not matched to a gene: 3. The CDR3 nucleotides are TGTGCCAGCAGCCCCGCGGGGGGCCAAGAGACCCAGTACTTC. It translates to CASSPAGGQETQYF.

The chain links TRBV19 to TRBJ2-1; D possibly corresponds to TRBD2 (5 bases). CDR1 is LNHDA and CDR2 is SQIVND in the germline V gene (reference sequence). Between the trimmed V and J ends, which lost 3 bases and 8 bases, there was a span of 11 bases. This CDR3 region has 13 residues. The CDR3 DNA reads TGTGCCAGTAGTATCTATCCGGGATATGAGCAGTTCTTC. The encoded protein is CASSIYPGYEQFF.

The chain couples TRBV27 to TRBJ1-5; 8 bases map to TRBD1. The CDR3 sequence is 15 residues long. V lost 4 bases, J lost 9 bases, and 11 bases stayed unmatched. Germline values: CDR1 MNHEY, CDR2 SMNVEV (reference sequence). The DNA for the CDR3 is TGTGCCAGCAGTTCCGGGACAGGTCGCCGGGGGCCCCAGCATTTT. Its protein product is CASSSGTGRRGPQHF.

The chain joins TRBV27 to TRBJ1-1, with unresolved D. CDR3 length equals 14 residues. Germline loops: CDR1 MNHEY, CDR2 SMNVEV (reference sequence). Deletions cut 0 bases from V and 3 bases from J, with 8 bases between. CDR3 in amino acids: CASSLSPTYTEAFF. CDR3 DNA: TGTGCCAGCAGTTTATCCCCCACATACACTGAAGCTTTCTTT.

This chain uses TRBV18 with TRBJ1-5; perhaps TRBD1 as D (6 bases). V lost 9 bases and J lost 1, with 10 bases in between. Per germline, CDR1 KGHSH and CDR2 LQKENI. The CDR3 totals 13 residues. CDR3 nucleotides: TGTGCCAGTCTACAGGGAAGCAATCAGCCCCAGCATTTT. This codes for CASLQGSNQPQHF.

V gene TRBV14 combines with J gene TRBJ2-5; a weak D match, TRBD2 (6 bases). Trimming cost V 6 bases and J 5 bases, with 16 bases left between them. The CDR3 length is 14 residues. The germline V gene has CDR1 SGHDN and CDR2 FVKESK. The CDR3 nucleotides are TGTGCCAGCAGTCCCCTTATGGAGGGCGAGACCCAGTACTTC. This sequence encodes CASSPLMEGETQYF.